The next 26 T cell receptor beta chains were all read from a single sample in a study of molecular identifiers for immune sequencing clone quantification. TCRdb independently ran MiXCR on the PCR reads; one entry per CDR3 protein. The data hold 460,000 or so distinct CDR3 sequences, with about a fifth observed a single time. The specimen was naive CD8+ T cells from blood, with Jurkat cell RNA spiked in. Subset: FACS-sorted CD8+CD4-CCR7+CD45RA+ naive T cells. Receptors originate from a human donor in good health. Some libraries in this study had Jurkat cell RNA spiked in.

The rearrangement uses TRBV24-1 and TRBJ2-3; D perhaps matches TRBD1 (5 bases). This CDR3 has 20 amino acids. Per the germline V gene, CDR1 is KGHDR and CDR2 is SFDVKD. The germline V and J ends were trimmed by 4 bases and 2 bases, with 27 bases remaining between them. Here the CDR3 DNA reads TGTGCCACCAGTGAGGGGCCGACCGGAAAGGCTTTCATAATCACAGATACGCAGTATTTT. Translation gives CATSEGPTGKAFIITDTQYF.

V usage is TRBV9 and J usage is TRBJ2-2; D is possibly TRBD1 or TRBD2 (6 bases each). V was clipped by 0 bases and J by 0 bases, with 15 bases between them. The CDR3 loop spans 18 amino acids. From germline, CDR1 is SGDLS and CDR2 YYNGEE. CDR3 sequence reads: CASSVGGGLGPNTGELFF. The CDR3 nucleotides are TGTGCCAGCAGCGTAGGAGGGGGGCTGGGACCGAACACCGGGGAGCTGTTTTTT.

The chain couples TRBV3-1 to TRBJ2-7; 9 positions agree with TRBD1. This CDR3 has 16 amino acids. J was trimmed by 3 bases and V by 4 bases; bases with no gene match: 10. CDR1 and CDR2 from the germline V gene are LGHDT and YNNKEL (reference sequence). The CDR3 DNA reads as TGTGCCAGCAGCCCGCGCCCGGGACAGGGTTTCTACGAGCAGTACTTC. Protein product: CASSPRPGQGFYEQYF.

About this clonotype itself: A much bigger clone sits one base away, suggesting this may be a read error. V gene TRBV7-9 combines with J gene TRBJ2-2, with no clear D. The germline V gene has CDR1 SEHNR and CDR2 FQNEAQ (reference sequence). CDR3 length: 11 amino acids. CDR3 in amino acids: CAGSLSRELFF. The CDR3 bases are TGTGCCGGCAGCTTATCCAGGGAGCTGTTTTTT. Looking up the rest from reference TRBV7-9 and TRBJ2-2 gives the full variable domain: DTGVSQNPRHKITKRGQNVTFRCDPISEHNRLYWYRQTLGQGPEFLTYFQNEAQLEKSRLLSDRFSAERPKGSFSTLEIQRTEQGDSAMYLCAGSLSRELFFGEGSRLTVL.

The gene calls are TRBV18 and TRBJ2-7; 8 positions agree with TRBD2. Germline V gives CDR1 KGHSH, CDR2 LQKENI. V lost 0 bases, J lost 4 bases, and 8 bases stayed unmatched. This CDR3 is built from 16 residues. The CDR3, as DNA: TGTGCCAGCTCACCACCGGTCGGGAGGGCCGGGTACGAGCAGTACTTC. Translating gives CASSPPVGRAGYEQYF. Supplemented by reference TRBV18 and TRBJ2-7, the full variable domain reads NAGVMQNPRHLVRRRGQEARLRCSPMKGHSHVYWYRQLPEEGLKFMVYLQKENIIDESGMPKERFSAEFPKEGPSILRIQQVVRGDSAAYFCASSPPVGRAGYEQYFGPGTRLTVT.

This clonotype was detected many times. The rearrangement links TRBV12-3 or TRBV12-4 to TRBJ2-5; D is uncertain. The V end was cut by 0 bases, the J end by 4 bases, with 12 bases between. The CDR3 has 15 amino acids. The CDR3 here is CASSLALGPGETQYF. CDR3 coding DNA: TGTGCCAGCAGTTTAGCGCTCGGGCCGGGAGAGACCCAGTACTTC.

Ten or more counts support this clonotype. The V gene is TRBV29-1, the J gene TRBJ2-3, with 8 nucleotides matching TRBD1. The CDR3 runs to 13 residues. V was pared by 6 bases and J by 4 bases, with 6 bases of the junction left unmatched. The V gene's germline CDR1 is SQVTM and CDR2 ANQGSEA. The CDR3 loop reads CSVQGTGPDTQYF. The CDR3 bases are TGCAGCGTCCAGGGGACAGGTCCAGATACGCAGTATTTT.

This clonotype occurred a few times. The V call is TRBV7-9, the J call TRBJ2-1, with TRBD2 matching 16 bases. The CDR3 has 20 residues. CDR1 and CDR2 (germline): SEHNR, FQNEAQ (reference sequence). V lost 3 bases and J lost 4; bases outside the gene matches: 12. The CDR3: CASSLGTSGRALTVYNEQFF. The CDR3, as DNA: TGTGCCAGCAGCTTGGGGACTAGCGGGAGGGCCCTCACAGTTTACAATGAGCAGTTCTTC.

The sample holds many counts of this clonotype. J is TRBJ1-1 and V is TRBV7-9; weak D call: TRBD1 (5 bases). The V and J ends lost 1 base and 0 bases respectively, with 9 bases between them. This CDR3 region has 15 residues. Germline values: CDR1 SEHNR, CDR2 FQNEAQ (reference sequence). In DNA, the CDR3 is TGTGCCAGCAGCTTAGGGATAGGGGTGAACACTGAAGCTTTCTTT. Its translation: CASSLGIGVNTEAFF.

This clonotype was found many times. In nucleotides, the CDR3 is TGCAGTGCTAGACCCGACTATCAAGAGACCCAGTACTTC. Its translation: CSARPDYQETQYF. This chain joins TRBV20-1 and TRBJ2-5; the D gene is possibly TRBD2 (5 bases). The V gene lost 2 bases and the J gene lost 2 bases, with 9 bases spanning the gap. This CDR3 spans 13 amino acids. Germline lookup yields CDR1 DFQATT and CDR2 SNEGSKA (reference sequence).

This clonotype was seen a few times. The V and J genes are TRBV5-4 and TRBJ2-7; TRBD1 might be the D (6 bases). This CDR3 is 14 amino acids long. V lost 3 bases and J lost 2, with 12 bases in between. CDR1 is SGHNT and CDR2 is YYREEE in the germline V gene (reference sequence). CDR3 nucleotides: TGTGCCAGCAGCTCATGGACAGTCCCCTACGAGCAGTACTTC. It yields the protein CASSSWTVPYEQYF.

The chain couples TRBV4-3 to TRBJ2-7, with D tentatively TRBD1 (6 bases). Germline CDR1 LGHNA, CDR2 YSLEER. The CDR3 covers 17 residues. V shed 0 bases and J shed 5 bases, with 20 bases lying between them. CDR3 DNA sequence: TGCGCCAGCAGCCAAGATTTACGACAGGAAGGTTTTCACGAGCAGTACTTC. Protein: CASSQDLRQEGFHEQYF.

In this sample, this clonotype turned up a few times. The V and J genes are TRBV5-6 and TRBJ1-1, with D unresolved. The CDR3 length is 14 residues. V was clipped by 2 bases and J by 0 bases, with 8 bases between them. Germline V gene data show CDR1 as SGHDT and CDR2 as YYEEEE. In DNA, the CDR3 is TGTGCCAGCAGCTTTTCGTGGGTGAACACTGAAGCTTTCTTT. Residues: CASSFSWVNTEAFF. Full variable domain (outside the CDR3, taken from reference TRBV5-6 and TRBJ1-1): DAGVTQSPTHLIKTRGQQVTLRCSPKSGHDTVSWYQQALGQGPQFIFQYYEEEERQRGNFPDRFSGHQFPNYSSELNVNALLLGDSALYLCASSFSWVNTEAFFGQGTRLTVV.

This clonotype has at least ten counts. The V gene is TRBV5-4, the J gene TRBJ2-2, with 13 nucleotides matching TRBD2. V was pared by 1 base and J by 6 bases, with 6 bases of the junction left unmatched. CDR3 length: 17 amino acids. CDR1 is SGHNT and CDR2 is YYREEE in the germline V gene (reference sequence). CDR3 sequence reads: CASSLHWTSGSPGELFF. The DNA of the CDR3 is TGTGCCAGCAGCTTGCACTGGACTAGCGGGAGTCCCGGGGAGCTGTTTTTT.

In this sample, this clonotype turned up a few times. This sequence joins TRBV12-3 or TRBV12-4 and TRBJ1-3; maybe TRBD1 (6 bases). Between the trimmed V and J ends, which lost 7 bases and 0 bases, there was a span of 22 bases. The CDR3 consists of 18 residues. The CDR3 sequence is CASTSVPDTGTSGNTIYF. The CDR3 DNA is TGTGCCAGCACCTCGGTCCCCGACACAGGGACCTCTGGAAACACCATATATTTT.

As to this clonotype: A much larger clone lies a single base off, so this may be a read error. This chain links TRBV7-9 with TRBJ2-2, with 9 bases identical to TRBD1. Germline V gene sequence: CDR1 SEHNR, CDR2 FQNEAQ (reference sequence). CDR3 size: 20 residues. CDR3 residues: CASRDAGGQGTYPNIGELFF. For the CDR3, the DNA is TGTGCCAGCAGGGACGCCGGTGGACAGGGGACCTACCCCAACATCGGGGAGCTGTTTTTT. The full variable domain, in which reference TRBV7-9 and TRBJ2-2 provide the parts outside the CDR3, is DTGVSQNPRHKITKRGQNVTFRCDPISEHNRLYWYRQTLGQGPEFLTYFQNEAQLEKSRLLSDRFSAERPKGSFSTLEIQRTEQGDSAMYLCASRDAGGQGTYPNIGELFFGEGSRLTVL.

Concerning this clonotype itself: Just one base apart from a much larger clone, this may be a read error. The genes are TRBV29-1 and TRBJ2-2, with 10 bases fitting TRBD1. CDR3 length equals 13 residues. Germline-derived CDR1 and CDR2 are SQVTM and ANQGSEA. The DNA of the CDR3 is TGCGGCGCAGGGACAGGGGACACCGGGGAGCTGTTTTTT. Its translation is CGAGTGDTGELFF.

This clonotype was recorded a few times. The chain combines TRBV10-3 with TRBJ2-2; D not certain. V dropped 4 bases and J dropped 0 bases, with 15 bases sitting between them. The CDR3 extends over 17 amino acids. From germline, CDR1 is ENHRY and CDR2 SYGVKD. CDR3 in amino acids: CAISVSLGIANTGELFF. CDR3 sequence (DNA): TGTGCCATCAGTGTGTCTTTGGGGATCGCGAACACCGGGGAGCTGTTTTTT.

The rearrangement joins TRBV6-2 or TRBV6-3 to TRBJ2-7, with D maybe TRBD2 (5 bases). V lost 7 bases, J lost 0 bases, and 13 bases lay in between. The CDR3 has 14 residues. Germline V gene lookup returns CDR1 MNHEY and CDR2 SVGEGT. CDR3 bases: TGTGCCAGCACCCCGGTTGGGAGCTCCTACGAGCAGTACTTC. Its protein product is CASTPVGSSYEQYF.

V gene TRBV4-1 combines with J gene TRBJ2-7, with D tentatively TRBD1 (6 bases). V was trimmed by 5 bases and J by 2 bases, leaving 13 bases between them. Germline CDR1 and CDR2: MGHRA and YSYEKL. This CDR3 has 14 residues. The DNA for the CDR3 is TGCGCCAGCAGCTCCAGGGGTACCCCCTACGAGCAGTACTTC. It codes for CASSSRGTPYEQYF.

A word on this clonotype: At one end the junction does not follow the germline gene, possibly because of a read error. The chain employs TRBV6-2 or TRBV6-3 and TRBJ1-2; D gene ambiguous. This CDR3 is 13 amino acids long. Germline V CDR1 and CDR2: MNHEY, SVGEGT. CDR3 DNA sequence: TGTGCCAGCAGTTACGAGAGTAACTATGGCTACGCCTTC. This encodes CASSYESNYGYAF.

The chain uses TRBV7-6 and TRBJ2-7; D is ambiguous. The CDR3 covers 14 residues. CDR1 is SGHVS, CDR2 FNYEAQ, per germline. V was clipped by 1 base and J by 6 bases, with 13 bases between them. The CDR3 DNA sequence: TGTGCCAGCAGCTTAGAGGCTAGTCCGGGCGAGCAGTACTTC. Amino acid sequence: CASSLEASPGEQYF.

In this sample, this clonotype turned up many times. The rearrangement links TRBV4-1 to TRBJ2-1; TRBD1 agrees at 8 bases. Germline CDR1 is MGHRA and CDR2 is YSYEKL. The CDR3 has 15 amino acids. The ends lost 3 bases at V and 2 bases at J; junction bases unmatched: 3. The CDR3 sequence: CASSQEDRAYNEQFF. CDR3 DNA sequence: TGCGCCAGCAGCCAGGAGGACAGGGCCTACAATGAGCAGTTCTTC.

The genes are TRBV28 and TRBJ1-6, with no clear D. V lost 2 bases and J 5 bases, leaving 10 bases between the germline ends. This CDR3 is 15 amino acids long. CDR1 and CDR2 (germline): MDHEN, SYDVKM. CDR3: CASSLNGFDNSPLHF. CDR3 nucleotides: TGTGCCAGCAGTTTAAATGGGTTCGATAATTCACCCCTCCACTTT. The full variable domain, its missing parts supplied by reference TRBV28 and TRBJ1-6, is DVKVTQSSRYLVKRTGEKVFLECVQDMDHENMFWYRQDPGLGLRLIYFSYDVKMKEKGDIPEGYSVSREKKERFSLILESASTNQTSMYLCASSLNGFDNSPLHFGNGTRLTVT.

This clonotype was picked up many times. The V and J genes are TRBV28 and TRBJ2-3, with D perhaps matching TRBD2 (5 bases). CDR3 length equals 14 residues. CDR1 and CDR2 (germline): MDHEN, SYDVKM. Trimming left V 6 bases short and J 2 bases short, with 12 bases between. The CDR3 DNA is TGTGCCAGCAGACTCCGGGGTCTCACAGATACGCAGTATTTT. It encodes CASRLRGLTDTQYF.

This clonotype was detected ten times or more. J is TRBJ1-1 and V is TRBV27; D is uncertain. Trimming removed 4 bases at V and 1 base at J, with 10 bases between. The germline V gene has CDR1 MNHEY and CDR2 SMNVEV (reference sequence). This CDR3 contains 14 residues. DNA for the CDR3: TGTGCCAGCAGTTGGGGTCCGGCGAACACTGAAGCTTTCTTT. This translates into CASSWGPANTEAFF.